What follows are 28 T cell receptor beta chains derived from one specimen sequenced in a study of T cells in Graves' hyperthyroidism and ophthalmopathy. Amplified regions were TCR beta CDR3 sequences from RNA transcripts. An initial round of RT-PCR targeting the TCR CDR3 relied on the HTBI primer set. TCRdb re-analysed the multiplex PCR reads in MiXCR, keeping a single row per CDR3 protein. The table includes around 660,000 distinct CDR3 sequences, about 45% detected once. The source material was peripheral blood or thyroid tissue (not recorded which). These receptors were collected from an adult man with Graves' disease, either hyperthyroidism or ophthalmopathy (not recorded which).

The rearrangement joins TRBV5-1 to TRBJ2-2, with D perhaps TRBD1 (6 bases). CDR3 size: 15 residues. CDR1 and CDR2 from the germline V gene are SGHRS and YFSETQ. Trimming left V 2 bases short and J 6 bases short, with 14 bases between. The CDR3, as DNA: TGCGCCAGCAGCTTAGAAGGGACAATCCCCGGGGAGCTGTTTTTT. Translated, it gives CASSLEGTIPGELFF.

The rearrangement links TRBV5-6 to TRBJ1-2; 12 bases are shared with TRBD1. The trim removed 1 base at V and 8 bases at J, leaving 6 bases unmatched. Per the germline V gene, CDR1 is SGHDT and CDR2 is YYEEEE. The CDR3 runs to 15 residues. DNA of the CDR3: TGTGCCAGCAGCTTGCGAACCGGGACAGGGGGCGGCTACACCTTC. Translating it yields CASSLRTGTGGGYTF. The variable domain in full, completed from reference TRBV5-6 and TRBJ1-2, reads DAGVTQSPTHLIKTRGQQVTLRCSPKSGHDTVSWYQQALGQGPQFIFQYYEEEERQRGNFPDRFSGHQFPNYSSELNVNALLLGDSALYLCASSLRTGTGGGYTFGSGTRLTVV.

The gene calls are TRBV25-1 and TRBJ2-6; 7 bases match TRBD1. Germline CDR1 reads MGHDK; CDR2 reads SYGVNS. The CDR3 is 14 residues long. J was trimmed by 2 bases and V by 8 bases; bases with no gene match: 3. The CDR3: CASVTGAGANVLTF. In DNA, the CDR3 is TGTGCCAGCGTTACAGGGGCTGGGGCCAACGTCCTGACTTTC.

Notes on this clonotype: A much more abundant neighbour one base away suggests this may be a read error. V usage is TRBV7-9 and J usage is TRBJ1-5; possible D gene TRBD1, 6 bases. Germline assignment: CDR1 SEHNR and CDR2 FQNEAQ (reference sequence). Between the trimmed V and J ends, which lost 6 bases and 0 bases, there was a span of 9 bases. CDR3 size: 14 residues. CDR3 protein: CASSEDSSNQPQHF. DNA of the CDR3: TGTGCCAGCAGTGAGGACAGTAGCAATCAGCCCCAGCATTTT.

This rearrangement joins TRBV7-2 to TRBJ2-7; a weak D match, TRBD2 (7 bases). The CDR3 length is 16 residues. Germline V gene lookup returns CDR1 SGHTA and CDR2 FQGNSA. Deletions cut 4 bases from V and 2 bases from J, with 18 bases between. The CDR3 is CASSSGRGGGTYEQYF. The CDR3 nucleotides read TGTGCCAGCAGCTCTGGCCGGGGAGGGGGGACCTACGAGCAGTACTTC.

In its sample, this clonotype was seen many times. The DNA of the CDR3 is TGTGCCAGCAGCTTAGCTGGGGGGAGCTCCTACGAGCAGTACTTC. It translates to CASSLAGGSSYEQYF. The chain joins TRBV7-8 to TRBJ2-7; D may be TRBD2 (6 bases). Germline-derived CDR1 and CDR2 are SGHVS and FQNEAQ. Trimming took off 0 bases at V and 0 bases at J, with 9 bases between the two ends. There are 15 residues in the CDR3. Based on the CDR3 plus reference TRBV7-8 and TRBJ2-7, the full variable domain is GAGVSQSPRYKVAKRGQDVALRCDPISGHVSLFWYQQALGQGPEFLTYFQNEAQLDKSGLPSDRFFAERPEGSVSTLKIQRTQQEDSAVYLCASSLAGGSSYEQYFGPGTRLTVT.

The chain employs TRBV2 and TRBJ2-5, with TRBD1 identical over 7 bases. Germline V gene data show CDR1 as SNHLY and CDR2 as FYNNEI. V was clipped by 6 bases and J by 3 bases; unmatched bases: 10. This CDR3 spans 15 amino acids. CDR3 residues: CASSLSQGTEETQYF. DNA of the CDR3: TGTGCCAGCAGCTTATCTCAGGGGACAGAAGAGACCCAGTACTTC.

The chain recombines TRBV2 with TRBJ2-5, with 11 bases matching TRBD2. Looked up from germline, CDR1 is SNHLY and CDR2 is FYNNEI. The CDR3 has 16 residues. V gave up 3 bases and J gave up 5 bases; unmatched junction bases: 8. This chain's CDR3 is CASSDSGRASVETQYF. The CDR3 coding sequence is TGTGCCAGCAGTGATAGCGGGAGGGCCAGTGTGGAGACCCAGTACTTC.

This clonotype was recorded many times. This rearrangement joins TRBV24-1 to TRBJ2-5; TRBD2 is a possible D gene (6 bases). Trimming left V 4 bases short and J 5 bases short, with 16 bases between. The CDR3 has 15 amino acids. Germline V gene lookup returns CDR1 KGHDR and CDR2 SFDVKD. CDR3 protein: CATSDPPGRMETQYF. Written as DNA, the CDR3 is TGTGCCACCAGTGACCCACCTGGGAGGATGGAGACCCAGTACTTC.

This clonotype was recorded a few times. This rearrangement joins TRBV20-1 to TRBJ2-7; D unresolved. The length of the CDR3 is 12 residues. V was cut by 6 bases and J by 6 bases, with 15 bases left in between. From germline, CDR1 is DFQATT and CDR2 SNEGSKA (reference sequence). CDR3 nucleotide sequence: TGCAGTGCCTATTTCAATGGGCTCGAGCAGTACTTC. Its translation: CSAYFNGLEQYF.

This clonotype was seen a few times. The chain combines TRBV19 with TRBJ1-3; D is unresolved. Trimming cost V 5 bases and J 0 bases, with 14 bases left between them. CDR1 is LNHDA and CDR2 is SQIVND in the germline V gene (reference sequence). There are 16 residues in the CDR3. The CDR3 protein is CASSWTLQNSGNTIYF. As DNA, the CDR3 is TGTGCCAGTAGTTGGACGCTTCAGAACTCTGGAAACACCATATATTTT.

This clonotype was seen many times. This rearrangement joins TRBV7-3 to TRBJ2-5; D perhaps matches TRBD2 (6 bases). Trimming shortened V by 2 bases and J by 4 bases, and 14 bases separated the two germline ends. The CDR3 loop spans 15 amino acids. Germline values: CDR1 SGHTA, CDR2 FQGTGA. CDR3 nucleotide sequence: TGTGCCAGCAGCTTAGGAGGGAGAGTGGGAGAGACCCAGTACTTC. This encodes CASSLGGRVGETQYF.

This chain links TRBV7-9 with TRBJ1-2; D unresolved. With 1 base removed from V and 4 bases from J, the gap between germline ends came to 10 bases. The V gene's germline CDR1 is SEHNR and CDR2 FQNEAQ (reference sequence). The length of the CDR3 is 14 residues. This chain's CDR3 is CASSLDSQVYGYTF. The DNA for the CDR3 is TGTGCCAGCAGCTTAGATAGCCAGGTCTATGGCTACACCTTC.

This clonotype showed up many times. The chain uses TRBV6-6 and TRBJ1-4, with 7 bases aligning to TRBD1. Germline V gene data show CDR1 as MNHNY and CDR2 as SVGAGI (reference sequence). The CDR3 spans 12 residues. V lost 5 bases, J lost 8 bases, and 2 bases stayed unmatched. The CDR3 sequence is CASSAGQEKLFF. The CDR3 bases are TGTGCCAGCAGTGCGGGACAGGAAAAACTGTTTTTT.

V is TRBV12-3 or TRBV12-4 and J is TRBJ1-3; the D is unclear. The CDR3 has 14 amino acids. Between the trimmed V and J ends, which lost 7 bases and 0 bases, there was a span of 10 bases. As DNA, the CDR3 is TGTGCCAGCAACACGCAGATCTCTGGAAACACCATATATTTT. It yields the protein CASNTQISGNTIYF.

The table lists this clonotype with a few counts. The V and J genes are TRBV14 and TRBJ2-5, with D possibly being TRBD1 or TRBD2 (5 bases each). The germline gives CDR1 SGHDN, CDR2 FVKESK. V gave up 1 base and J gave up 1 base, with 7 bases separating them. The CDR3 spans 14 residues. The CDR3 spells CASSQVGAQETQYF. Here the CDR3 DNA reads TGTGCCAGCAGCCAAGTCGGGGCCCAAGAGACCCAGTACTTC.

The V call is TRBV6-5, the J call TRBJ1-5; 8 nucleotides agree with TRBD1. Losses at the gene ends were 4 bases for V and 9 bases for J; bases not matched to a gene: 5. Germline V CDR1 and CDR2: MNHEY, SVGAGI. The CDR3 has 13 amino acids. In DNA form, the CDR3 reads TGTGCCAGCAGTTCGCAGGGGGCGGGGCCCCAGCATTTT. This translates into CASSSQGAGPQHF.

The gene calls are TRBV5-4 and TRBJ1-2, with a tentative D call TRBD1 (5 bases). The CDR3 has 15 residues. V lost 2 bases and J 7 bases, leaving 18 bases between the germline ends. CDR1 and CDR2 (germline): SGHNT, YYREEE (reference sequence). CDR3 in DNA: TGTGCCAGCAGCTTTGGGGACCAGAACCAGCGTGGCTACACCTTC. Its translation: CASSFGDQNQRGYTF.

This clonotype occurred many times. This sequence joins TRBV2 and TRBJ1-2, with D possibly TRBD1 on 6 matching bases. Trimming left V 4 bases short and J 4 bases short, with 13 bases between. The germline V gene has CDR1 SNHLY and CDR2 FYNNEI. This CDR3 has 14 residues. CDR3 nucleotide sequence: TGTGCCAGCAGTGCCTACAGGGACCGCTATGGCTACACCTTC. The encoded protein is CASSAYRDRYGYTF. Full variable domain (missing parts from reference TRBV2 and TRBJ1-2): EPEVTQTPSHQVTQMGQEVILRCVPISNHLYFYWYRQILGQKVEFLVSFYNNEISEKSEIFDDQFSVERPDGSNFTLKIRSTKLEDSAMYFCASSAYRDRYGYTFGSGTRLTVV.

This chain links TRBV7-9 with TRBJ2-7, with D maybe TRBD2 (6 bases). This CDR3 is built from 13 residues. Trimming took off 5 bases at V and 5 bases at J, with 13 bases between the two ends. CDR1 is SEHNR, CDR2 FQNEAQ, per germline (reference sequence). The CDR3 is CASSQRGSHEQYF. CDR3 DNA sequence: TGTGCCAGCAGCCAACGGGGGTCCCACGAGCAGTACTTC.

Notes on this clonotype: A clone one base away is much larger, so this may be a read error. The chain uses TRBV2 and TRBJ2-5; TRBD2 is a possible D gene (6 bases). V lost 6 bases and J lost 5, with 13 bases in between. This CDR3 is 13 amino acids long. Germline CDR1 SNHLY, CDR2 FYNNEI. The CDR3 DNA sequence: TGTGCCAGCAGCAGGACTAAGACTGAGACCCAGTACTTC. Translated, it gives CASSRTKTETQYF.

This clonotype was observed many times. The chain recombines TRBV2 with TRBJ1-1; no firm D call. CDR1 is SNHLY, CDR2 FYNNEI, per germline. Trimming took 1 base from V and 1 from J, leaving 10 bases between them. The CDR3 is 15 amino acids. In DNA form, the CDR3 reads TGTGCCAGCAGTGAAGTTGTTGGCAGGAACACTGAAGCTTTCTTT. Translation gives CASSEVVGRNTEAFF.

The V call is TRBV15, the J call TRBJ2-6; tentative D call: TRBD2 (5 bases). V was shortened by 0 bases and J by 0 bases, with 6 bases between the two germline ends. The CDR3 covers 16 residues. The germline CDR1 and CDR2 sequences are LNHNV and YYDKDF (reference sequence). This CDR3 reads CATSRDSVSGANVLTF. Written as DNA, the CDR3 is TGTGCCACCAGCAGAGATAGCGTCTCTGGGGCCAACGTCCTGACTTTC.

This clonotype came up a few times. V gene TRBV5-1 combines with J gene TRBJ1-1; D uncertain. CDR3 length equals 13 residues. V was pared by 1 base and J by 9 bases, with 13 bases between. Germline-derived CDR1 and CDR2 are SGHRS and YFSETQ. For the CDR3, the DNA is TGCGCCAGCAGCTTGAACGGCTTAGGGAAAGCTTTCTTT. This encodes CASSLNGLGKAFF.

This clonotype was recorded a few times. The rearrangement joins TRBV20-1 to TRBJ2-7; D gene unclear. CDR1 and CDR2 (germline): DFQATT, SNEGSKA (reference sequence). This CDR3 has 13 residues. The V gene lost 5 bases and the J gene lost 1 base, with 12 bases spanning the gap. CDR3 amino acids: CSAQRTASYEQYF. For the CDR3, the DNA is TGCAGTGCTCAAAGGACCGCGTCCTACGAGCAGTACTTC.

CDR3 residues: CASCVEGWGYEQYF. CDR3 nucleotides: TGTGCCAGCTGCGTAGAAGGCTGGGGATACGAGCAGTACTTC. This chain joins TRBV7-9 and TRBJ2-7, with D unresolved. This CDR3 contains 14 residues. The germline V gene has CDR1 SEHNR and CDR2 FQNEAQ (reference sequence). With 8 bases removed from V and 4 bases from J, the gap between germline ends came to 18 bases.

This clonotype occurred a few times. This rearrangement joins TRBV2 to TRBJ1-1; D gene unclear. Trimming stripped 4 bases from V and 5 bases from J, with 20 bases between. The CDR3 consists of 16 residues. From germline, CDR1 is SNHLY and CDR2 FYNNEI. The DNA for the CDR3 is TGTGCCAGCAGTGCTTCCCTCCCCTCTCGCGGGACTGAAGCTTTCTTT. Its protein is CASSASLPSRGTEAFF.

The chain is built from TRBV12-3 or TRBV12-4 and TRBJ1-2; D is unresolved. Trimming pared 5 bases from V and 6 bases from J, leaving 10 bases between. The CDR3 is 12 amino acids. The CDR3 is CASSISSHGYTF. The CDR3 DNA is TGTGCCAGCAGTATCTCGAGTCATGGCTACACCTTC.